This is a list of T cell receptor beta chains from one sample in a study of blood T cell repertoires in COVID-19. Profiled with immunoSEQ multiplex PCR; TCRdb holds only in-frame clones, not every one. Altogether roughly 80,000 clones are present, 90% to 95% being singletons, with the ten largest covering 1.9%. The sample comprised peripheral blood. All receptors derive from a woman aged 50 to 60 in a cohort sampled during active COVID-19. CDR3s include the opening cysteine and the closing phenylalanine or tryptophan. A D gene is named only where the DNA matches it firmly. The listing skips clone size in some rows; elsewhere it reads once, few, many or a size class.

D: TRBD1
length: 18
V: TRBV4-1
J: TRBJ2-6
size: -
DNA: TGCGCCAGCAGCCCCGGACAGGGCCCGAGCTCTGGGGCCAACGTCCTGACTTTC
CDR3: CASSPGQGPSSGANVLTF

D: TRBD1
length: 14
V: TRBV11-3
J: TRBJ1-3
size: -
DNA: TGTGCCAGCAGCTTACAGGGGGCTGGAAACACCATATATTTT
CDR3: CASSLQGAGNTIYF

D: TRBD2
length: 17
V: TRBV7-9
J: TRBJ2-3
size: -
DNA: TGTGCCAGCAGGAGCTCCGGGACTAGCGGCTCGTCAGATACGCAGTATTTT
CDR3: CASRSSGTSGSSDTQYF

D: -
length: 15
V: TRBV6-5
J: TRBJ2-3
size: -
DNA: TGTGCCAGCAGCCGCTCTTGGACTGGGACAGATACGCAGTATTTT
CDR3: CASSRSWTGTDTQYF

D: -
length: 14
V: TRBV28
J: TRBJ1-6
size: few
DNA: TGTGCCAGCAGTTCAATTAGATCTAATTCACCCCTCCACTTT
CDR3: CASSSIRSNSPLHF

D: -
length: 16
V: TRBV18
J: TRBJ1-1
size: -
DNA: TGTGCCAGCTCACCACTGGGCGGAGGAGTGGACACTGAAGCTTTCTTT
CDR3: CASSPLGGGVDTEAFF

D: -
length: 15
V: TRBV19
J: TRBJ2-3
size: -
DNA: TGTGCCAGTAGTATAACAACTAGTTCTGCAGATACGCAGTATTTT
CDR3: CASSITTSSADTQYF

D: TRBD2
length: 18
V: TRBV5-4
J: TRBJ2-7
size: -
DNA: TGTGCCAGCAGCTGGACGGGACTAGCGGGGGTTCCCTCCTACGAGCAGTACTTC
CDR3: CASSWTGLAGVPSYEQYF

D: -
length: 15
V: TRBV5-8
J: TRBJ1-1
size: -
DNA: TGTGCCAGCACCCCCCAGAGGCAAAAGAACACTGAAGCTTTCTTT
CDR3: CASTPQRQKNTEAFF

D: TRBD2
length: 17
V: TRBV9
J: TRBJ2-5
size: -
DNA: TGTGCCAGCAGCGTAGGTAGCGGGATCGGAAATGAAGGGACCCAGTACTTC
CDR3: CASSVGSGIGNEGTQYF

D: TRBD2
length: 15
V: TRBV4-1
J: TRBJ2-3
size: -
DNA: TGCGCCAGCAGCCAGTCCGGGGGGGGTGGAGATACGCAGTATTTT
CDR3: CASSQSGGGGDTQYF

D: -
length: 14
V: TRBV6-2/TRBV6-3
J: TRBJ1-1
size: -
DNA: TGTGCCAGCAGTTACTCCGCGGGGAACACTGAAGCTTTCTTT
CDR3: CASSYSAGNTEAFF

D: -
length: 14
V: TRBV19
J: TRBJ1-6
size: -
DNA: TGTGCCAGTAGGACAGGCGGAAATAATTCACCCCTCCACTTT
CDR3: CASRTGGNNSPLHF

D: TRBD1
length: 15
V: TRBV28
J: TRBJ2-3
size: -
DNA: TGTGCCAGCAGCAGGAGACAGGGTAGTACAGATACGCAGTATTTT
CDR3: CASSRRQGSTDTQYF

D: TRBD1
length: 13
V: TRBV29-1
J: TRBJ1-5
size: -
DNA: TGCAGCGCCGGGGACAGACAGAATCAGCCCCAGCATTTT
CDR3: CSAGDRQNQPQHF

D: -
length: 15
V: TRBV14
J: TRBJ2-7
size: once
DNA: TGTGCCAGCAGCCAAGATGGGGCAGGGACCTACGAGCAGTACTTC
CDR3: CASSQDGAGTYEQYF

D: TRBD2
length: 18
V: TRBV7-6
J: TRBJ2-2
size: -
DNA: TGTGCCAGCAGCTCGACTAGCGGGGGGCCCGCGAACACCGGGGAGCTGTTTTTT
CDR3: CASSSTSGGPANTGELFF

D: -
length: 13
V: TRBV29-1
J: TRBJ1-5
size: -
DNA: TGCAGCGCCCAAGGAGGGACTGATCAGCCCCAGCATTTT
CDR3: CSAQGGTDQPQHF

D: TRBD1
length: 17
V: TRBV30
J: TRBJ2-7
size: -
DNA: TGTGCCTGGAGTGAGTTTACAGGGACAGCGGCGTCCTACGAGCAGTACTTC
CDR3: CAWSEFTGTAASYEQYF

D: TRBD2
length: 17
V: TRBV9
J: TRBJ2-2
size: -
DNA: TGTGCCAGCAGCGCAACCCCAGCGGGGGGGAACACCGGGGAGCTGTTTTTT
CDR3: CASSATPAGGNTGELFF